This T cell receptor (beta chain) was identified during a study of identical twins. Trimming stripped 1 base from V and 2 bases from J, with 8 bases between. The CDR3 loop spans 14 amino acids. Germline CDR1 is SGHRS and CDR2 is YFSETQ. Template switching, a step in the protocol, added a universal primer site, and cDNA carried unique molecular identifiers. TCRdb processed the 5' RACE reads anew with MiXCR; each CDR3 protein has one entry. Of about 720,000 distinct CDR3 sequences listed, 15% to 20% were seen once; the top ten hold less than 15%. This clonotype has a handful of counts. These sequences were also reported in another study, on T cells expressing NK-cell markers.

The J gene is TRBJ2-3, the V gene TRBV5-1; possibly TRBD1 for D (6 bases). The sequence was collected from a woman in her late teens or twenties in good health. The sequencing sample was made of PBMCs. The CDR3 here is CASSLWDNTDTQYF. CDR3 DNA: TGCGCCAGCAGCTTGTGGGACAACACAGATACGCAGTATTTT.